This entry lists 29 T cell receptor beta chains sequenced from one sample in a study of CD8+CD57+ T cells in acquired aplastic anemia. Previously, flow cytometry had revealed CD8+CD57+ cell expansion in the patients chosen for sequencing. Genomic DNA served as template for TCR beta VDJ and CDR3 profiling. From the reads, TCRdb called clonotypes with MiXCR, one entry per CDR3 protein. The sample has under 350,000 distinct CDR3 sequences, roughly 59% seen once. Sequencing was carried out using sorted CD4+, CD8+, or CD8+CD57+ T cells (not recorded which) from PBMCs. The receptors were gathered from a human donor with aplastic anemia.

This chain connects TRBV11-2 to TRBJ2-7; possibly TRBD1 for D (5 bases). The V gene's germline CDR1 is SGHAT and CDR2 FQNNGV. This CDR3 is built from 13 residues. Trimming removed 5 bases at V and 2 bases at J, with 10 bases between. CDR3 residues: CASSQGAPYEQYF. CDR3 nucleotides: TGTGCCAGCAGCCAAGGGGCACCCTACGAGCAGTACTTC.

The J gene is TRBJ2-1, the V gene TRBV11-2; D gene uncertain. The CDR3 has 15 residues. In germline, CDR1 is SGHAT, CDR2 FQNNGV. The V end was cut by 1 base, the J end by 6 bases, with 13 bases between. CDR3 bases: TGTGCCAGCAGCTTAGGGTGGGTGAGACGCAATGAGCAGTTCTTC. Protein sequence: CASSLGWVRRNEQFF.

CDR3 sequence: CAISEGTGSNYGYTF. CDR3 sequence (DNA): TGTGCCATCAGTGAAGGGACAGGGAGTAACTATGGCTACACCTTC. The chain links TRBV10-3 to TRBJ1-2; the match to TRBD1 covers 9 bases. Germline lookup yields CDR1 ENHRY and CDR2 SYGVKD. With 3 bases clipped from V and 1 base from J, the junction kept 3 bases outside the gene matches. The CDR3 loop spans 15 amino acids.

The chain links TRBV10-3 to TRBJ2-5; 7 nucleotides agree with TRBD1. The V segment lost 6 bases and the J segment 5 bases; nucleotides outside the gene matches: 3. The CDR3 consists of 12 residues. Germline V gives CDR1 ENHRY, CDR2 SYGVKD. The CDR3 sequence is CAISDRVETQYF. Written as DNA, the CDR3 is TGTGCCATCAGCGACAGGGTGGAGACCCAGTACTTC.

Remarks on this clonotype: This may stem from a read error, because a much larger clone lies one nucleotide away. The CDR3 coding sequence is TGTGCCATCAGTCTTATAGCGGGGAGCACAGATACGCAGTATTTT. This codes for CAISLIAGSTDTQYF. The chain recombines TRBV10-3 with TRBJ2-3; 8 bases map to TRBD2. The J segment lost 0 bases and the V segment lost 5 bases, leaving 4 bases of the junction unmatched. The germline gives CDR1 ENHRY, CDR2 SYGVKD. This CDR3 is 15 amino acids long.

The genes are TRBV10-3 and TRBJ2-5; 7 bases align to TRBD1. Trimming took 2 bases from V and 2 from J; bases not matched to a gene: 5. The CDR3 covers 15 residues. Germline CDR1 is ENHRY and CDR2 is SYGVKD. The CDR3 DNA reads as TGTGCCATCAGTGAGGCGTGGGACAGACAAGAGACCCAGTACTTC. It encodes CAISEAWDRQETQYF.

As concerns this clonotype: One base away lies a much larger clone, so this may be a sequencing read error. CDR3 residues: CASSLRQGGDTGTQYF. CDR3 in DNA: TGTGCCAGCAGCTTGCGACAGGGGGGAGACACAGGTACGCAGTATTTT. The genes are TRBV7-2 and TRBJ2-3; 9 bases map to TRBD1. CDR3 length: 16 amino acids. Germline CDR1 is SGHTA and CDR2 is FQGNSA.

The gene calls are TRBV2 and TRBJ2-7, with D maybe TRBD1 (6 bases). Germline CDR1 is SNHLY and CDR2 is FYNNEI. Trimming left V 4 bases short and J 2 bases short, with 15 bases between. The CDR3 extends over 15 amino acids. CDR3 sequence: CASSAGDWETYEQYF. CDR3 bases: TGTGCCAGCAGTGCAGGGGATTGGGAAACCTACGAGCAGTACTTC.

This chain connects TRBV7-2 to TRBJ2-5; the match to TRBD1 covers 7 bases. The junction had 8 bases not matched to a gene; V was cut back by 5 bases and J by 5 bases. CDR3 length: 14 residues. Germline V gene lookup returns CDR1 SGHTA and CDR2 FQGNSA. CDR3 DNA sequence: TGTGCCAGCAGCAAAGGGGGACAGACGGAGACCCAGTACTTC. It yields the protein CASSKGGQTETQYF.

The genes are TRBV2 and TRBJ2-7, with D perhaps being TRBD1 or TRBD2 (5 bases each). The CDR3 runs to 15 residues. The V end was cut by 0 bases, the J end by 4 bases, with 13 bases between. Germline V gene data show CDR1 as SNHLY and CDR2 as FYNNEI. CDR3 coding DNA: TGTGCCAGCAGTGAAGCGTGGGGGAGACTGTACGAGCAGTACTTC. Its translation is CASSEAWGRLYEQYF.

This clonotype was counted a few times. CDR3 protein: CASSLSNSNTGELFF. The CDR3 DNA reads as TGCGCCAGCAGCTTGTCCAACTCGAACACCGGGGAGCTGTTTTTT. V is TRBV5-1 and J is TRBJ2-2; D unclear. Germline V CDR1 and CDR2: SGHRS, YFSETQ. The CDR3 length is 15 residues. Between the trimmed V and J ends, which lost 1 base and 0 bases, there was a span of 7 bases.

In its sample, this clonotype was seen many times. V and J are TRBV7-9 and TRBJ2-2; 8 bases align to TRBD2. Unmatched junction bases numbered 8, after V lost 7 bases and J lost 1 base. Germline-derived CDR1 and CDR2 are SEHNR and FQNEAQ (reference sequence). This CDR3 contains 16 residues. The CDR3 protein is CASTRRGGMNTGELFF. The CDR3 DNA follows: TGTGCCAGCACCCGCCGGGGGGGCATGAACACCGGGGAGCTGTTTTTT.

The chain uses TRBV29-1 and TRBJ2-2, with no clear D. This CDR3 is 13 amino acids long. Germline V gives CDR1 SQVTM, CDR2 ANQGSEA. V was pared by 6 bases and J by 0 bases, with 8 bases between. The CDR3 sequence is CSVRRPNTGELFF. In DNA, the CDR3 is TGCAGCGTGAGAAGGCCGAACACCGGGGAGCTGTTTTTT.

J is TRBJ2-5 and V is TRBV15, with a possible D match to TRBD2 (6 bases). This CDR3 region has 17 residues. With 6 bases removed from V and 5 bases from J, the gap between germline ends came to 25 bases. Germline values: CDR1 LNHNV, CDR2 YYDKDF (reference sequence). The CDR3 here is CATSDTGLPGVTETQYF. For the CDR3, the DNA is TGTGCCACCAGTGATACGGGACTCCCTGGGGTGACGGAGACCCAGTACTTC.

V usage is TRBV7-8 and J usage is TRBJ2-3; 7 nucleotides match TRBD2. The ends lost 6 bases at V and 4 bases at J; junction bases unmatched: 4. This CDR3 contains 13 residues. The V gene's germline CDR1 is SGHVS and CDR2 FQNEAQ. CDR3 bases: TGTGCCAGCAGATCGAGCGGGGCAGATACGCAGTATTTT. Protein: CASRSSGADTQYF.

V usage is TRBV20-1 and J usage is TRBJ2-3; D unresolved. The CDR3 covers 13 residues. Trimming left V 3 bases short and J 2 bases short, with 9 bases between. Germline assignment: CDR1 DFQATT and CDR2 SNEGSKA (reference sequence). The CDR3, as DNA: TGCAGTGCTAGTCAAAGGGTCACAGATACGCAGTATTTT. Amino acids: CSASQRVTDTQYF.

This clonotype was observed at least ten times. This rearrangement joins TRBV10-2 to TRBJ2-7; 16 bases are shared with TRBD2. The germline V gene encodes CDR1 WSHSY and CDR2 SAAADI. With 6 bases clipped from V and 0 bases from J, the junction kept 5 bases outside the gene matches. The CDR3 length is 17 residues. This CDR3 reads CASRGLAGGFYSYEQYF. The CDR3 region has the DNA TGCGCCAGCAGGGGACTAGCGGGAGGGTTTTACTCCTACGAGCAGTACTTC.

V gene TRBV2 combines with J gene TRBJ2-1; 8 bases line up with TRBD2. Per the germline V gene, CDR1 is SNHLY and CDR2 is FYNNEI. Trimming cost V 6 bases and J 6 bases; bases outside gene matches: 7. The CDR3 spans 14 residues. The CDR3 is CASSATSASNEQFF. The CDR3 region has the DNA TGTGCCAGCAGCGCGACTAGCGCCTCCAATGAGCAGTTCTTC.

V and J are TRBV7-2 and TRBJ2-1, with TRBD1 matching over 7 bases. The CDR3 loop spans 20 amino acids. The junction had 24 bases not matched to a gene; V was cut back by 6 bases and J by 4 bases. Germline V lookup: CDR1 SGHTA, CDR2 FQGNSA. CDR3 sequence reads: CASRLLTGTYCGLFYNEQFF. CDR3 sequence (DNA): TGTGCCAGCAGGCTACTGACAGGGACCTATTGCGGCCTATTTTACAATGAGCAGTTCTTC.

Comment on this clonotype: The junction departs from the called germline gene at one end, perhaps through a read error. This chain links TRBV10-2 with TRBJ1-4; D is unresolved. The CDR3 covers 14 residues. Germline loops: CDR1 WSHSY, CDR2 SAAADI. CDR3 sequence reads: CASGETPLNEKLFF. As DNA, the CDR3 is TGCGCCAGCGGTGAGACTCCCCTCAATGAGAAACTGTTTTTT.

V usage is TRBV19 and J usage is TRBJ1-2; 7 positions match TRBD1. V shed 2 bases, J shed 8 bases, and the junction held 11 bases outside the gene matches. The CDR3 covers 15 residues. The germline V gene encodes CDR1 LNHDA and CDR2 SQIVND (reference sequence). The CDR3 DNA sequence: TGTGCCAGTAGTATATTCGACAGGGATCAATACGGCTACACCTTC. Translation gives CASSIFDRDQYGYTF.

This clonotype was seen only a few times. The chain combines TRBV7-2 with TRBJ2-3; D could derive from TRBD1 or TRBD2 (5 bases each). The CDR3 extends over 16 amino acids. The germline V and J ends were trimmed by 3 bases and 3 bases, with 16 bases remaining between them. CDR1 and CDR2 from the germline V gene are SGHTA and FQGNSA. The CDR3: CASSFLPRGVTDTQYF. The CDR3 DNA is TGTGCCAGCAGCTTCCTCCCTCGAGGGGTGACAGATACGCAGTATTTT.

J is TRBJ2-7 and V is TRBV7-9; TRBD1 matches 7 bases. In germline, CDR1 is SEHNR, CDR2 FQNEAQ (reference sequence). This CDR3 region has 15 residues. The V gene end was trimmed by 5 bases and the J gene end by 0 bases; junction bases not matched to a gene: 7. The CDR3 bases are TGTGCCAGCAGCCACTCCGGGACAGCCTCCTACGAGCAGTACTTC. This gives the protein CASSHSGTASYEQYF.

In its sample, this clonotype was seen a few times. The V and J genes are TRBV19 and TRBJ1-2; D is unresolved. Trimming stripped 4 bases from V and 8 bases from J, with 14 bases between. The CDR3 sequence is 13 residues long. CDR1 and CDR2 (germline): LNHDA, SQIVND (reference sequence). The CDR3 DNA is TGTGCCAGTAGTACTCAAGCGATCCGGGGCTACACCTTC. It translates to CASSTQAIRGYTF.

The chain has TRBV19 and TRBJ1-5; 12 bases are a match to TRBD1. Trimming at V came to 4 bases and at J to 2 bases, leaving 3 bases not matched to a gene. CDR3 length: 16 residues. The germline V gene encodes CDR1 LNHDA and CDR2 SQIVND (reference sequence). Written as DNA, the CDR3 is TGTGCCAGTAGTAGGGGGGACAGGGGGCGCAATCAGCCCCAGCATTTT. It yields the protein CASSRGDRGRNQPQHF.

The chain uses TRBV5-1 and TRBJ1-2; tentatively, D is TRBD1 (6 bases). Germline V CDR1 and CDR2: SGHRS, YFSETQ. The CDR3 length is 14 residues. Deletions cut 4 bases from V and 6 bases from J, with 16 bases between. DNA of the CDR3: TGCGCCAGCAGCGCACAGGGATTCGGGAATGGCTACACCTTC. Amino acids: CASSAQGFGNGYTF. Supplemented by reference TRBV5-1 and TRBJ1-2, the full variable domain reads KAGVTQTPRYLIKTRGQQVTLSCSPISGHRSVSWYQQTPGQGLQFLFEYFSETQRNKGNFPGRFSGRQFSNSRSEMNVSTLELGDSALYLCASSAQGFGNGYTFGSGTRLTVV.

CDR3 nucleotides: TGCAGCGTAGCAGGGTCCCACTACGAGCAGTACTTC. It translates to CSVAGSHYEQYF. The genes are TRBV29-1 and TRBJ2-7, with D tentatively TRBD1 (5 bases). V was shortened by 6 bases and J by 3 bases, with 12 bases between the two germline ends. CDR1 SQVTM and CDR2 ANQGSEA come from the germline V gene. This CDR3 region has 12 residues.

This clonotype was seen only a few times. Here the CDR3 omits its conserved ending phenylalanine or tryptophan, so a read error is the likely source. The V call is TRBV20-1, the J call TRBJ1-1; D is unclear. This CDR3 comprises 16 residues. V gave up 5 bases and J gave up 0 bases, with 19 bases separating them. CDR1 is DFQATT, CDR2 SNEGSKA, per germline (reference sequence). The CDR3 protein is CSALREAALLNTEAFS. The CDR3 DNA reads TGCAGTGCTCTCCGCGAGGCAGCTTTGTTGAACACTGAAGCTTTCTCT.

This clonotype was seen a few times. This CDR3 reads CASQLGTGTYEQYF. In nucleotides, the CDR3 is TGCGCCAGCCAACTGGGAACAGGAACCTACGAGCAGTACTTC. This chain links TRBV5-1 with TRBJ2-7, with D tentatively TRBD1 (5 bases). The CDR3 loop spans 14 amino acids. CDR1 and CDR2 (germline): SGHRS, YFSETQ. V lost 7 bases to trimming and J lost 2 bases, with 16 bases between them.